This T cell receptor beta chain was captured in a study of blood T cell repertoires in COVID-19. Study as a whole: COVID-19 samples, acute and convalescent, were from the United States, Italy and Spain. In each case, the material was cDNA or gDNA derived from T cells, B-cell-depleted T cells, or PBMCs.

J was trimmed by 7 bases and V by 1 base; bases with no gene match: 0. The CDR3 is 12 amino acids. The germline gives CDR1 LGHDT, CDR2 YNNKEL (reference sequence). Using immunoSEQ multiplex PCR, the repertoire was profiled, and TCRdb retains in-frame clones only, with some absent. The table includes 90,000 to 120,000 clones, 85% to 95% detected once. What was sequenced was peripheral blood. The origin of this receptor is a woman aged 25 to 39 with acute or convalescent COVID-19. V is TRBV3-1 (or the pseudogene TRBV3-2) and J is TRBJ1-2; 7 positions agree with TRBD1. In DNA form, the CDR3 reads TGTGCCAGCAGCCAAGGACAGGGTGGCTACACCTTC. As protein: CASSQGQGGYTF.